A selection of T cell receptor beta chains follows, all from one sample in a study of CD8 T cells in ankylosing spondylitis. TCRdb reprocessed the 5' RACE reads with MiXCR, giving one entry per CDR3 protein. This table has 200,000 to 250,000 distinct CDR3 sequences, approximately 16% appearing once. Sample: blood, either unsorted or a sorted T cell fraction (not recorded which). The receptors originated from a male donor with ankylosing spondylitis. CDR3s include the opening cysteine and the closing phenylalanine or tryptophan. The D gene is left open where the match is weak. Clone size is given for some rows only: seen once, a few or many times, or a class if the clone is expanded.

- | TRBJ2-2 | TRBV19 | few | TGTGCCAGTAGTCCGGTTGGGGGTCCAGCGAACACCGGGGAGCTGTTTTTT | CASSPVGGPANTGELFF
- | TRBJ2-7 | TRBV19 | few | TGTGCCAGTAGGATGAGGGGCTCGTACGAGCAGTACTTC | CASRMRGSYEQYF
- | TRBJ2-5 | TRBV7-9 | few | TGTGCCAGCAGCCCCCCCACCCGGGAAATCGACTTGGAGACCCAGTACTTC | CASSPPTREIDLETQYF
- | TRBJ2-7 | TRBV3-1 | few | TGTGCCAGCAGCCCTGGGACCTTCTGGGAGCAGTACTTC | CASSPGTFWEQYF
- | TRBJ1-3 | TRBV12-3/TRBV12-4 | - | TGTGCCAGCAGCGCTACCGAAGAGGAGCTCTCTGGAAACACCATATATTTT | CASSATEEELSGNTIYF
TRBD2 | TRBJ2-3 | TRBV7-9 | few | TGTGCCAGCAGTATTACTAGCGGGAGTGAGGAAGATACGCAGTATTTT | CASSITSGSEEDTQYF
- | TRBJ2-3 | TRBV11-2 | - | TGTGCCAGCAGGGCTTCCCTGGCGGGGCCCCCGCTAGATACGCAGTATTTT | CASRASLAGPPLDTQYF
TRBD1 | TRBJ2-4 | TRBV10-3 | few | TGTGCCATCAGTGCACAGGACAGGGTGACCAAAAACATTCAGTACTTC | CAISAQDRVTKNIQYF
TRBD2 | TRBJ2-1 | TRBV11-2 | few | TGTGCCAGCAGCTTAGATGTGGTAGCGGGAGGGCCGTCCTACAATGAGCAGTTCTTC | CASSLDVVAGGPSYNEQFF
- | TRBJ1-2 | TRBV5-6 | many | TGTGCCAGCAGCTTGGCTATTGGGGTTACTACTAACTATGGCTACACCTTC | CASSLAIGVTTNYGYTF
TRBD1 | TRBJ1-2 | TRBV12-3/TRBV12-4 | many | TGTGCCAGCAGTTTAGATCCAGGGGGGTATGGCTACACCTTC | CASSLDPGGYGYTF
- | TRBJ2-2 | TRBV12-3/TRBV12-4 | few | TGTGCCAGCAGTTTAGGGGTTTCGGCCACCGGGGAGCTGTTTTTT | CASSLGVSATGELFF
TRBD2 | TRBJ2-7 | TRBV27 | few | TGTGCCAGCAGTCCCCAGCGGGAACACTACGAGCAGTACTTC | CASSPQREHYEQYF
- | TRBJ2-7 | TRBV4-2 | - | TGTGCCAGCAGCCCCATAGCTTCCGGCCCCTACGAGCAGTACTTC | CASSPIASGPYEQYF
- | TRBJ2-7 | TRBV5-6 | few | TGTGCCAGCAGCTTGTCCCGTTCTAGCGAGCAGTACTTC | CASSLSRSSEQYF
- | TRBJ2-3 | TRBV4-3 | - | TGCGCCAGCAGCCAAGGATTTAAGGGGTGGGCAACAGATACGCAGTATTTT | CASSQGFKGWATDTQYF
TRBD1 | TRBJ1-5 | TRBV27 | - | TGTGCCAGCAGTCCACAGGGGGAGGGCAATCAGCCCCAGCATTTT | CASSPQGEGNQPQHF
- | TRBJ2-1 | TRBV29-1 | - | TGCAGCGTTGAAGAGGGTAACTCCTACAATGAGCAGTTCTTC | CSVEEGNSYNEQFF
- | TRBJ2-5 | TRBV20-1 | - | TGCAGTGCTAGAGAGTTGTTGGGGGCAGAGACCCAGTACTTC | CSARELLGAETQYF
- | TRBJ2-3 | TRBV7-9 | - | TGTGCCAGCAGCGGGAACCTGGCTTCGCAGTATTTT | CASSGNLASQYF
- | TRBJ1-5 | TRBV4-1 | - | TGCGCCAGCAGCCACGCCCTGGGGAGCAATCAGCCCCAGCATTTT | CASSHALGSNQPQHF
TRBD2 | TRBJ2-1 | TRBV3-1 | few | TGTGCCAGCAGCCAGGGACTAGAGATTCATGAGCAGTTCTTC | CASSQGLEIHEQFF
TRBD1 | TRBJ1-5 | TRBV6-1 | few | TGTGCCAGCAGTGACGGGACAGGGGGGCAGCCCCAGCATTTT | CASSDGTGGQPQHF
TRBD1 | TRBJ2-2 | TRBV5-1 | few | TGCGCCAGCAGCACCCCAGGGGGCGGGACCGGGGAGCTGTTTTTT | CASSTPGGGTGELFF
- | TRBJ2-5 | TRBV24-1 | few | TGTGCCACCAGCAATTGGGCGGGAGAGACCCAGTACTTC | CATSNWAGETQYF
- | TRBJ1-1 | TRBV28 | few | TGTGCCAGCTTAGAGGGGCTAAGCACTGAAGCTTTCTTT | CASLEGLSTEAFF
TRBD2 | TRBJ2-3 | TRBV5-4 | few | TGTGCCAGCAGCTTATCCGGGGGGGCCCCAGATACGCAGTATTTT | CASSLSGGAPDTQYF
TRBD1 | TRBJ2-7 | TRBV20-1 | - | TGCAGTGCTAGAGAAGAAGACAGGGATCCCTACGAGCAGTACTTC | CSAREEDRDPYEQYF
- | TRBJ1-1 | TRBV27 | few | TGTGCCAGCAGCCCTAACATGCCGGGACAAACTGAAGCTTTCTTT | CASSPNMPGQTEAFF
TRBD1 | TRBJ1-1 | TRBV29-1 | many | TGCAGCGTTACCGGGACAGGGGCTATAAGTGAAGCTTTCTTT | CSVTGTGAISEAFF
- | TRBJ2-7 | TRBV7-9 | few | TGTGCCAGCAGCTCCCGACAGAACTTCTACGAGCAGTACTTC | CASSSRQNFYEQYF
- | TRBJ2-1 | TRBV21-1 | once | TGTGCCAGCAGCAAAGCCAGGGGACTAGCGGAAGACAATGAGCAGTTCTTC | CASSKARGLAEDNEQFF
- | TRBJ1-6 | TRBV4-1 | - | TGCGCCAGCAGCCAAGAGGGGCCAGCAAATTCACCCCTCCACTTT | CASSQEGPANSPLHF
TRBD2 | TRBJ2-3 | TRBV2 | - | TGTGCCAGCAGCGACCTGGGACTAGCGGGAGGGCCTAGCACAGATACGCAGTATTTT | CASSDLGLAGGPSTDTQYF
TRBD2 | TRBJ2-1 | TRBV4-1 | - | TGCGCCAGCAGCCAAGACCCAGCGGGAGCGGGGAATGAGCAGTTCTTC | CASSQDPAGAGNEQFF
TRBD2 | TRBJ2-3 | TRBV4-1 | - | TGCGCCAGCAGCCAAGATAGCGCGGGAGCGAAAGGGACGCAGTATTTT | CASSQDSAGAKGTQYF
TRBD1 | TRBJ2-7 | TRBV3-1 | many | TGTGCCAGCAGCCAAAGACAGGGACCAAGCTCCTACGAGCAGTACTTC | CASSQRQGPSSYEQYF
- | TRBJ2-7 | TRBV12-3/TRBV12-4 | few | TGTGCCAGCACCAGGGACGGTTCCTACGAGCAGTACTTC | CASTRDGSYEQYF
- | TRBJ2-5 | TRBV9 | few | TGTGCCAGCAGCGTAGGAGGGTTAAGTGGAGAGACCCAGTACTTC | CASSVGGLSGETQYF
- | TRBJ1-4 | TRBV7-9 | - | TGTGCCAGCAGCTTAGGTCGTGAAAAACTGTTTTTT | CASSLGREKLFF
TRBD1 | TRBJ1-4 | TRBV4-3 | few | TGCGCCAGCAGCGTGGACAGGGGAGTCGGTGAAAAACTGTTTTTT | CASSVDRGVGEKLFF
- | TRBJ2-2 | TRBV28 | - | TGTGCCAGCACCCGGGACATCCTTAACACCGGGGAGCTGTTTTTT | CASTRDILNTGELFF
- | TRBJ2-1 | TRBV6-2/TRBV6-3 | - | TGTGCCAGCAGCACCTGGACTCCCCAATACAATGAGCAGTTCTTC | CASSTWTPQYNEQFF
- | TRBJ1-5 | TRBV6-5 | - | TGTGCCAGCAGTTACCTAGCGGTCCCGACAGTTTATCAGCCCCAGCATTTT | CASSYLAVPTVYQPQHF
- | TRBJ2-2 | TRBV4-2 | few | TGTGCCAGCAGCCAAGATTATGCAGGGACCGGGGAGCTGTTTTTT | CASSQDYAGTGELFF
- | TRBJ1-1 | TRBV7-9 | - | TGTGCCAGCAGCTTAGTGGGGAGTTTCACTGAAGCTTTCTTT | CASSLVGSFTEAFF
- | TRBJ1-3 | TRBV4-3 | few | TGCGCCAGCAGCCAAGACCAGAGCTCTGGAAACACCATATATTTT | CASSQDQSSGNTIYF
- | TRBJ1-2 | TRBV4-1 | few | TGCGCCAGCAGCCATCCACAGGGTACCTATGGCTACACCTTC | CASSHPQGTYGYTF
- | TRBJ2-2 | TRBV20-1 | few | TGCAGTGCTAGTGCGCAGGGTCCCTTTGCGGGGGAGCTGTTTTTT | CSASAQGPFAGELFF
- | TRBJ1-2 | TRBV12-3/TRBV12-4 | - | TGTGCCAGCAGTTTAGGGGATGGTGGCTACACCTTC | CASSLGDGGYTF
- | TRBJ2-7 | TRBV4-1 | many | TGTGCCAGCAGCCAAGAGGGGGTCTCCTACGAGCAGTACTTC | CASSQEGVSYEQYF
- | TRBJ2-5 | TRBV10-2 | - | TGCGCCAGCAGTGAGGGAGACGATCAAGAGACCCAGTACTTC | CASSEGDDQETQYF
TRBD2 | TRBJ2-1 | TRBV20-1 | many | TGCAGTGCTAGAGAGCTAGCGGGATACAATGAGCAGTTCTTC | CSARELAGYNEQFF
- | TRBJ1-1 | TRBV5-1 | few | TGCGCCAGCAGCTTGGCCGCGGGATGGGACACTGAAGCTTTCTTT | CASSLAAGWDTEAFF
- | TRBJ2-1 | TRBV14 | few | TGTGCCAGCAGCCAAGTCGGGGGTTCCTACAATGAGCAGTTCTTC | CASSQVGGSYNEQFF
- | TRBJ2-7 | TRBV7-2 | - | TGTGCCAGCAGCTTAGAGGGGAGATCCACCTACGAGCAGTACTTC | CASSLEGRSTYEQYF
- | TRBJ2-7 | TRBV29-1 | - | TGCAGCGTTCGCCTGTTGGACAGAAGTAACGAGCAGTACTTC | CSVRLLDRSNEQYF
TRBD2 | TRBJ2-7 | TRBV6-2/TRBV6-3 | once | TGTGCCAGCAGTTACTCGGGACTAGCGGGAGTTCCCCACGAGCAGTACTTC | CASSYSGLAGVPHEQYF
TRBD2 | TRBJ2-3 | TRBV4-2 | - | TGTGCCAGCAGCCAACGAACTAGCGATGGTACGCAGTATTTT | CASSQRTSDGTQYF